Sequencing of this T cell receptor (beta chain) was carried out in a study of T-cell memory formation after mild COVID-19. Study-wide results and caveats: The main location of contracting CD4+ clones was CM and EM, and that of contracting CD8+ clones was EMRA. Balance between CD4 and CD8 was seen in clones contracting day 15 to 85, and a CD4+ lean was seen in later expanders. Cross-reactive memory appears to have joined, as suggested by some responding clones showing up in pre-infection memory.

This clonotype appeared a few times. Its target is unknown. CDR1 and CDR2 from the germline V gene are MNHNY and SVGAGI (reference sequence). V was shortened by 6 bases and J by 5 bases, with 14 bases between the two germline ends. CDR3 length equals 13 residues. It was 5'RACE with constant-segment primers that produced the TCR alpha and TCR beta cDNA libraries, which carried sample barcodes and UMIs. One entry per CDR3 protein results from TCRdb running MiXCR on the 5' RACE reads. The sample carries approximately 410,000 distinct CDR3 sequences, about 25% recorded once. Sample: PBMCs or a T cell subset sorted from them (not recorded which). This sequence was found in an adult woman who had mild COVID-19 (a few samples of this study predate the infection). Cell type and time point are not known. This rearrangement joins TRBV6-6 to TRBJ2-7; maybe TRBD1 (5 bases). The CDR3 coding sequence is TGTGCCAGCAGGCGAAAACTGGGGCACGAGCAGTACTTC. The encoded protein is CASRRKLGHEQYF.